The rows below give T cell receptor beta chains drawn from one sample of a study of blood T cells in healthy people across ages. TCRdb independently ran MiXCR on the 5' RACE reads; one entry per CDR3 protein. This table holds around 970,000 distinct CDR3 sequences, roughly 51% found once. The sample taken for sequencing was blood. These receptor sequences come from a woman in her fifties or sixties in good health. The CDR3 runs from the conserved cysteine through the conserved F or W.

CSVGGGRGETQYF,TRBV29-1,TRBJ2-5
CASSSGLALSYEQYF,TRBV7-2,TRBJ2-7
CAITRRGSLYEQYF,TRBV10-3,TRBJ2-7
CSAGLRPQRSGYTF,TRBV20-1,TRBJ1-2
CASTSSGRLYEQYF,TRBV27,TRBJ2-7
CASSQDRGWGEQYF,TRBV4-1,TRBJ2-7
CASSSGLGRADTQYF,TRBV7-2,TRBJ2-3
CATSDLSGKGETQYF,TRBV24-1,-
CASSQEYGNQPQHF,TRBV4-2,TRBJ1-5
CASSRDRSNTEAFF,TRBV12-3/TRBV12-4,TRBJ1-1
CASSLQPGQGYEQYF,TRBV28,-
CASSAARGSQKDNEQFF,TRBV12-3/TRBV12-4,TRBJ2-1
CASSHLVLSNEQFF,TRBV5-5,TRBJ2-1
CASSLSMGQVYEQYF,TRBV27,-
CASGQDSGASGRASTDTQYF,TRBV4-2,TRBJ2-3
CASNPGLPSYEQYF,TRBV12-3/TRBV12-4,TRBJ2-7
CASSPRSGRNHEQYF,TRBV7-2,TRBJ2-7
CSGRDRGHDEQFF,TRBV20-1,TRBJ2-1
CSVEAGWGETQYF,TRBV29-1,TRBJ2-5
CASSYFPLSGRASDTQYF,TRBV6-5,TRBJ2-3
CASSLPRTGREFF,TRBV5-1,TRBJ2-1
CASSRGSGALNTEAFF,TRBV4-1,TRBJ1-1
CASSQGLVYHSGANVLTF,TRBV4-1,TRBJ2-6
CASTRTGKTSGIRETQYF,TRBV28,TRBJ2-5
CSAPQAGGIHEQYF,TRBV20-1,TRBJ2-7
CASSWGAPGGDEQFF,TRBV4-1,TRBJ2-1
CASSISGSPDTQYF,TRBV9,TRBJ2-3
CASTGPLRGGNIQYF,TRBV2,TRBJ2-4
CASSGRAFQETQFF,TRBV25-1,TRBJ2-1
CASSDLFAEDYNEQFF,TRBV10-1,TRBJ2-1
CASSQAGGLETQYF,TRBV5-4,TRBJ2-5
CASSHVAGYEQYF,TRBV4-1,TRBJ2-7
CARRQVAPSYEQYF,TRBV2,TRBJ2-7
CASSWTSEADEQYF,TRBV7-2,TRBJ2-7
CSARELAGIILEQFF,TRBV20-1,TRBJ2-1
CASRPKQGFTETQYF,TRBV6-5,TRBJ2-5
CASSRWARGVSPLHF,TRBV4-2,TRBJ1-6
CASSGRDRGLYGYTF,TRBV6-6,TRBJ1-2
CASSRTGGRVGDEKLFF,TRBV28,TRBJ1-4
CASSRGLDGGETQYF,TRBV4-2,TRBJ2-5
CAGSLARTATYGYTF,TRBV12-3/TRBV12-4,TRBJ1-2
CASSPLAGEPYEQYF,TRBV4-2,TRBJ2-7
CSARDPPGLEKETQYF,TRBV20-1,TRBJ2-5
CASSFLFDGSHRTYEQYF,TRBV28,-
CASSYLAGPAMNTEAFF,TRBV6-5,TRBJ1-1